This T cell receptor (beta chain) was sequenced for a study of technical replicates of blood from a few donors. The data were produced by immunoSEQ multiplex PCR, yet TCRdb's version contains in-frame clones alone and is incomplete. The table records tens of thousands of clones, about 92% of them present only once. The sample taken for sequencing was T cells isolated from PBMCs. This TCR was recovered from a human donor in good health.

DNA of the CDR3: TGTGCCAGCAGCTCAAAAACAGGGTTTGGGGAAGCTTTCTTT. This gives the protein CASSSKTGFGEAFF. The chain combines TRBV7-9 with TRBJ1-1; maybe TRBD1 (6 bases). Trimming pared 4 bases from V and 8 bases from J, leaving 17 bases between. This CDR3 spans 14 amino acids. The V gene's germline CDR1 is SEHNR and CDR2 FQNEAQ (reference sequence).